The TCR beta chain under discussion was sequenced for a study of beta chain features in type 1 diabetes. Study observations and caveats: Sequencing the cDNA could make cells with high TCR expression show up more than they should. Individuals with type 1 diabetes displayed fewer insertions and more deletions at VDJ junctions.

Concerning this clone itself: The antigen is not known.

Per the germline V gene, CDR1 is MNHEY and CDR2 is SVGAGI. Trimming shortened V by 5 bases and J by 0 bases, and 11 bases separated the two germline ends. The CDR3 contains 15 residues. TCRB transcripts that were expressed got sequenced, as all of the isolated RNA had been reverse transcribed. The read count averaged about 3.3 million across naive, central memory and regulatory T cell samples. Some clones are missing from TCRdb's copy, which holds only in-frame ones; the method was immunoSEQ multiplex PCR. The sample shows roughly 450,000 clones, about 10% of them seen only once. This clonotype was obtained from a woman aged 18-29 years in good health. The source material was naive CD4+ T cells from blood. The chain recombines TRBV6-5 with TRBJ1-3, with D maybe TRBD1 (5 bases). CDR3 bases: TGTGCCAGCAGTGCAGGGTACGGCTCTGGAAACACCATATATTTT. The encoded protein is CASSAGYGSGNTIYF.